Sequencing of this T cell receptor beta chain was carried out in a study of early T cells in non-severe SARS-CoV-2 infection. Whole-study context: Sequencing of bulk RNA from unsorted whole blood was done, without chain pairing.

Tagging with unique molecular identifiers was applied to individual cDNA molecules. TCRdb reprocessed the 5' RACE reads via MiXCR and lists one record per CDR3 protein. The table includes 55,000 to 65,000 distinct CDR3 sequences, roughly an eighth detected once. This clonotype was picked up many times. Its specificity is unknown. Study-level results: Comparison of clonotypes with VDJdb favored anti-spike CD8 responses while missing private and CD4 specificities.

The CDR3 is made up of 14 amino acids. Trimming removed 2 bases from V and 8 bases from J, with 12 bases in between. Germline CDR1 and CDR2: SEHNR and FQNEAQ (reference sequence). The V gene is TRBV7-9, the J gene TRBJ1-4, with D possibly TRBD1 on 5 matching bases. The specimen was whole blood. The sequence came from an adult who was a healthcare worker with PCR-confirmed SARS-CoV-2 infection or an uninfected control (not recorded which). The CDR3 protein is CASSLMTAEEKLFF. The DNA for the CDR3 is TGTGCCAGCAGCTTAATGACAGCCGAAGAAAAACTGTTTTTT.